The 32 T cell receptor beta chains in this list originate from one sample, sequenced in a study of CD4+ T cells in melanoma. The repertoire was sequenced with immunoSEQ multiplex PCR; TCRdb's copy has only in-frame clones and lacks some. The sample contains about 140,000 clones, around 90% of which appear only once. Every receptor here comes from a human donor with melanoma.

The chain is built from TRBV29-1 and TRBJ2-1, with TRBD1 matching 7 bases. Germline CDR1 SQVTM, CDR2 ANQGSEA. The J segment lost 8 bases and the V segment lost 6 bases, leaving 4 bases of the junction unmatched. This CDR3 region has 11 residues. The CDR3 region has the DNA TGCAGCGTACCAGGGGGTTATGAGCAGTTCTTC. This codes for CSVPGGYEQFF.

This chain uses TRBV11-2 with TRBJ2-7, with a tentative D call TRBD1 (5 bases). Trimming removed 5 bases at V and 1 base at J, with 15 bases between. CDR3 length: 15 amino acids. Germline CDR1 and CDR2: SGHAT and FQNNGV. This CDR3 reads CASSQQVLGSYEQYF. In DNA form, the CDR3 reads TGTGCCAGCAGCCAACAGGTATTGGGTTCCTACGAGCAGTACTTC.

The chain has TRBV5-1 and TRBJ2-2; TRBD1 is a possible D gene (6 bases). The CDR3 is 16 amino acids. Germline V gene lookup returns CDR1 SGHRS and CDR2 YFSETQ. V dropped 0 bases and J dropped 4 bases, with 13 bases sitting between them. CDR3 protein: CASSLALQGTTGELFF. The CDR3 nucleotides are TGCGCCAGCAGCTTGGCCCTTCAGGGGACCACCGGGGAGCTGTTTTTT. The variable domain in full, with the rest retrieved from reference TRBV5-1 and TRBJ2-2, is KAGVTQTPRYLIKTRGQQVTLSCSPISGHRSVSWYQQTPGQGLQFLFEYFSETQRNKGNFPGRFSGRQFSNSRSEMNVSTLELGDSALYLCASSLALQGTTGELFFGEGSRLTVL.

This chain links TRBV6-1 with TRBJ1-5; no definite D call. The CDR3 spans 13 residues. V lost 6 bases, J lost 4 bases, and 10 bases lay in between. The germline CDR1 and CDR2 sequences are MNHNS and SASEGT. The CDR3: CASRIDGNQPQHF. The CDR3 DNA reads TGTGCCAGCAGAATTGACGGGAATCAGCCCCAGCATTTT.

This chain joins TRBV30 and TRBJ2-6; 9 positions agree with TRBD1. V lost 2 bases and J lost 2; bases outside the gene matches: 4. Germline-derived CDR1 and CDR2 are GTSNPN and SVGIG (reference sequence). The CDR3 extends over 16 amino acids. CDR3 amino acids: CAWSPRDRAGANVLTF. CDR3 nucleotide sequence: TGTGCCTGGAGTCCTAGGGACAGGGCTGGGGCCAACGTCCTGACTTTC.

The CDR3: CASSVQGTNEKLFF. CDR3 nucleotides: TGTGCCAGCAGCGTACAGGGAACTAATGAAAAACTGTTTTTT. The chain recombines TRBV9 with TRBJ1-4, with D possibly being TRBD1 (5 bases). CDR3 size: 14 residues. With 1 base removed from V and 1 base from J, the gap between germline ends came to 5 bases. Germline V lookup: CDR1 SGDLS, CDR2 YYNGEE.

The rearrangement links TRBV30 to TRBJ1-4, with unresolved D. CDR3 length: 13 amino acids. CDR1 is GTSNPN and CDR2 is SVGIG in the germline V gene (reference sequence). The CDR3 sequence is CAFQRTTNEKLFF. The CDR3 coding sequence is TGTGCTTTCCAACGCACAACTAATGAAAAACTGTTTTTT.

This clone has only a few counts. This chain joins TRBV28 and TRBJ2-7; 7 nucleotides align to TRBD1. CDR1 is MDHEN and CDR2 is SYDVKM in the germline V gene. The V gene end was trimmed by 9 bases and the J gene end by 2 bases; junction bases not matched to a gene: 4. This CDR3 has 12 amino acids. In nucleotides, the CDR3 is TGTGCCAGTCGACAGGGCCCCTACGAGCAGTACTTC. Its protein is CASRQGPYEQYF. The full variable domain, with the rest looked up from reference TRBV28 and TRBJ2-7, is DVKVTQSSRYLVKRTGEKVFLECVQDMDHENMFWYRQDPGLGLRLIYFSYDVKMKEKGDIPEGYSVSREKKERFSLILESASTNQTSMYLCASRQGPYEQYFGPGTRLTVT.

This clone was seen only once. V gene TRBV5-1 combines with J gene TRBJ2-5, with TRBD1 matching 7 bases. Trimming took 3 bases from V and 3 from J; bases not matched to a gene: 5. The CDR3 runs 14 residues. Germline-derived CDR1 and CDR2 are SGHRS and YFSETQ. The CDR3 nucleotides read TGCGCCAGCAGCTCTTTAACAGGGGAAGAGACCCAGTACTTC. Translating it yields CASSSLTGEETQYF.

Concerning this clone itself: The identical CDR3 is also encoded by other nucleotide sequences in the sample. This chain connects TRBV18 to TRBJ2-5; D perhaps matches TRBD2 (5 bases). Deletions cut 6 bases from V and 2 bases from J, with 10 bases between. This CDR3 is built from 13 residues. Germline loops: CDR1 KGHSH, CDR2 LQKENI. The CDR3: CASSPGLQETQYF. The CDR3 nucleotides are TGTGCCAGCTCCCCGGGATTACAAGAGACCCAGTACTTC.

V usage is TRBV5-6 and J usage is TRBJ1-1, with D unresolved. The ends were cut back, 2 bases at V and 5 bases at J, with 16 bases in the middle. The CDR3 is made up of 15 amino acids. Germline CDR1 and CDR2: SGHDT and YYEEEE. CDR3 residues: CASSFYGSPRTEAFF. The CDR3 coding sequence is TGTGCCAGCAGCTTTTACGGCAGCCCAAGAACTGAAGCTTTCTTT.

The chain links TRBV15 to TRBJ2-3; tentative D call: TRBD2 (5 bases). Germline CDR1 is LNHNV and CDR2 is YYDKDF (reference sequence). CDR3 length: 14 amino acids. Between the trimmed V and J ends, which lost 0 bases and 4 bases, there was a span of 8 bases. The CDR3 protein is CATSRDRRADTQYF. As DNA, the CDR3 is TGTGCCACCAGCAGAGACCGGCGGGCAGATACGCAGTATTTT.

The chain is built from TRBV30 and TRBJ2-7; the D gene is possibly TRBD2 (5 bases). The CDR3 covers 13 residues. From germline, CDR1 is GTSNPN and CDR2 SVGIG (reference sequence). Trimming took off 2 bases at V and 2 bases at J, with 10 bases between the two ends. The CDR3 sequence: CAWSSDWTYEQYF. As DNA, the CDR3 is TGTGCCTGGAGTTCGGACTGGACCTACGAGCAGTACTTC.

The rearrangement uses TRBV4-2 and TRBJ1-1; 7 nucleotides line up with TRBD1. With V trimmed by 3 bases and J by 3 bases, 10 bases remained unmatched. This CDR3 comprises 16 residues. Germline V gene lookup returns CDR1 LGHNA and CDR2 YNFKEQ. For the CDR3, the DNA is TGTGCCAGCAGCCAGGGCCCCGCAGGGGGGCACACTGAAGCTTTCTTT. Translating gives CASSQGPAGGHTEAFF.

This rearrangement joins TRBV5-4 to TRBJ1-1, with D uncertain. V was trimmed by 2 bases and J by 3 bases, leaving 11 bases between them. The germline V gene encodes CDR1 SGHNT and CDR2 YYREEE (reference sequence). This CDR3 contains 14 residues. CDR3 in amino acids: CASSFGAEDTEAFF. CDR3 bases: TGTGCCAGCAGCTTCGGAGCCGAGGACACTGAAGCTTTCTTT.

CDR3 sequence (DNA): TGTGCCAGCATCAGGCCAGGGCCCAATCAGCCCCAGCATTTT. This gives the protein CASIRPGPNQPQHF. The J gene is TRBJ1-5, the V gene TRBV6-1; perhaps TRBD1 as D (5 bases). V lost 7 bases to trimming and J lost 3 bases, with 13 bases between them. This CDR3 region has 14 residues. Germline V gene lookup returns CDR1 MNHNS and CDR2 SASEGT.

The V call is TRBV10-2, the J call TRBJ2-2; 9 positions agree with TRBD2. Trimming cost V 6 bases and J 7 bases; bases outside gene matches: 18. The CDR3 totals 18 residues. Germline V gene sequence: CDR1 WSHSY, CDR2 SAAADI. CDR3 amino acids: CASSEGRGRGGTSGELFF. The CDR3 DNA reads TGCGCCAGCAGCGAAGGACGGGGGCGGGGGGGTACTAGCGGGGAGCTGTTTTTT.

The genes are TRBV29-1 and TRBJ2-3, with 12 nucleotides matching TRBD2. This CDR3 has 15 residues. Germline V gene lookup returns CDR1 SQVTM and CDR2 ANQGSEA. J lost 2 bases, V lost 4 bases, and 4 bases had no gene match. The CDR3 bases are TGCAGCGTTGTCGGACTAGCGGGGCCCACAGATACGCAGTATTTT. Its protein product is CSVVGLAGPTDTQYF.

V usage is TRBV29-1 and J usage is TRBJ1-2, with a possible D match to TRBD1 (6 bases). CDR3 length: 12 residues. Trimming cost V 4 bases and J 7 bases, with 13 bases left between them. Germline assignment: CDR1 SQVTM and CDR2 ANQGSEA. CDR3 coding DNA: TGCAGCGTTGTTTGGGGGGCCTCTGGCTACACCTTC. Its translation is CSVVWGASGYTF.

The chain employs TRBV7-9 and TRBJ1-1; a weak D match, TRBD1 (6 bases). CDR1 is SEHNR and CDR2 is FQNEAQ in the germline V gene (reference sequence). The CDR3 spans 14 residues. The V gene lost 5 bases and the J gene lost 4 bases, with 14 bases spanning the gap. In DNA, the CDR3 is TGTGCCAGCAGCACAGTACAGGGAATCACTGAAGCTTTCTTT. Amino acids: CASSTVQGITEAFF.

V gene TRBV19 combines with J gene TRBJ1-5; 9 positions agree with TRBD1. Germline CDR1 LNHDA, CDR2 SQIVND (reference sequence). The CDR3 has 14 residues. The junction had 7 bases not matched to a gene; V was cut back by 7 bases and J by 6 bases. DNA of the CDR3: TGTGCCAGTACCGCGACAGGGGGTGCTCAGCCCCAGCATTTT. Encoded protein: CASTATGGAQPQHF. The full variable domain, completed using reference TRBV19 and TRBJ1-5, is DGGITQSPKYLFRKEGQNVTLSCEQNLNHDAMYWYRQDPGQGLRLIYYSQIVNDFQKGDIAEGYSVSREKKESFPLTVTSAQKNPTAFYLCASTATGGAQPQHFGDGTRLSIL.

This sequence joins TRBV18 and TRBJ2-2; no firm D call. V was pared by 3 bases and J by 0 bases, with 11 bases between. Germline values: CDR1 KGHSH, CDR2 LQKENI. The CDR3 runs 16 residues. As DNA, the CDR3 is TGTGCCAGCTCACCGAGGAACAGCGCGAACACCGGGGAGCTGTTTTTT. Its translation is CASSPRNSANTGELFF.

The CDR3 region is CASSLVASSGTQYF. The CDR3 nucleotides read TGCGCCAGCAGCTTGGTTGCTAGCTCGGGGACCCAGTACTTC. V and J are TRBV5-1 and TRBJ2-5; maybe TRBD2 (5 bases). This CDR3 spans 14 amino acids. The V gene's germline CDR1 is SGHRS and CDR2 YFSETQ. V was pared by 0 bases and J by 7 bases, with 13 bases between.

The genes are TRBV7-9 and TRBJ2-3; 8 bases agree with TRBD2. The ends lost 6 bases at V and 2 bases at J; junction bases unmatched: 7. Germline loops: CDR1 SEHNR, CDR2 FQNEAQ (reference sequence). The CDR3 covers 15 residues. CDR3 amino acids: CASSPRGGATDTQYF. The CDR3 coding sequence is TGTGCCAGCAGTCCCCGGGGGGGCGCCACAGATACGCAGTATTTT.

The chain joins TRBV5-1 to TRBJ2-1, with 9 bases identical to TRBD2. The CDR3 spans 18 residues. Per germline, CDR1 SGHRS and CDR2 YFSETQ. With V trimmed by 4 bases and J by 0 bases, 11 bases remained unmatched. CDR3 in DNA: TGCGCCAGCAGCGGTCGGGGCGGGGGGGGACCCTCCTACAATGAGCAGTTCTTC. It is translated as CASSGRGGGGPSYNEQFF. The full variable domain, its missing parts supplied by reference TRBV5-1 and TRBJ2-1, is KAGVTQTPRYLIKTRGQQVTLSCSPISGHRSVSWYQQTPGQGLQFLFEYFSETQRNKGNFPGRFSGRQFSNSRSEMNVSTLELGDSALYLCASSGRGGGGPSYNEQFFGPGTRLTVL.

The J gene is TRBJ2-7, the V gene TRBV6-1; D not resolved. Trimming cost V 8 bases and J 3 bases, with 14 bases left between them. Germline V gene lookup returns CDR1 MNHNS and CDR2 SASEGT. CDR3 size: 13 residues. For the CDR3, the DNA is TGTGCCAGCCAGCACGAGGTCGTCTACGAGCAGTACTTC. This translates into CASQHEVVYEQYF.

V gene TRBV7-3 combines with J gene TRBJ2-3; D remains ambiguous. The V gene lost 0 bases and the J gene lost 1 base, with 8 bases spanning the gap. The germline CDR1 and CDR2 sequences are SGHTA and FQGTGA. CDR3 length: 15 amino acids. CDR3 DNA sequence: TGTGCCAGCAGCTTAACTAGGGCGGGCACAGATACGCAGTATTTT. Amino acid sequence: CASSLTRAGTDTQYF.

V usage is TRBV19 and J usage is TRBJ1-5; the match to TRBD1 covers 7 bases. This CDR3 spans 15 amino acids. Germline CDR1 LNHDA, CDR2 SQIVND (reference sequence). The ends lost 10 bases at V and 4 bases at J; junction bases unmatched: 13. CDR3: CATIGNDRENQPQHF. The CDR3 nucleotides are TGTGCCACAATAGGTAACGACAGGGAAAATCAGCCCCAGCATTTT. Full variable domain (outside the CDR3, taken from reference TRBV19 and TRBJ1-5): DGGITQSPKYLFRKEGQNVTLSCEQNLNHDAMYWYRQDPGQGLRLIYYSQIVNDFQKGDIAEGYSVSREKKESFPLTVTSAQKNPTAFYLCATIGNDRENQPQHFGDGTRLSIL.

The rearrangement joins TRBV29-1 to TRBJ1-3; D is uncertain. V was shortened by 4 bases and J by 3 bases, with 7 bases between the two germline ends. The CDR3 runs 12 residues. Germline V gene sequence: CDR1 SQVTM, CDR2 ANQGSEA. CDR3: CSVVQDGNTIYF. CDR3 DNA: TGCAGCGTTGTGCAGGATGGAAACACCATATATTTT.

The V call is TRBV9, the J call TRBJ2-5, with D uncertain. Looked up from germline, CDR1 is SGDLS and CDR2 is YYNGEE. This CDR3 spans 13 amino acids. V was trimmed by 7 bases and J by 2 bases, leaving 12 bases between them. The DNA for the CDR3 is TGTGCCAGCTCATATGACACACAAGAGACCCAGTACTTC. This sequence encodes CASSYDTQETQYF. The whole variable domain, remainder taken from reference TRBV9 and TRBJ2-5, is DSGVTQTPKHLITATGQRVTLRCSPRSGDLSVYWYQQSLDQGLQFLIQYYNGEERAKGNILERFSAQQFPDLHSELNLSSLELGDSALYFCASSYDTQETQYFGPGTRLLVL.

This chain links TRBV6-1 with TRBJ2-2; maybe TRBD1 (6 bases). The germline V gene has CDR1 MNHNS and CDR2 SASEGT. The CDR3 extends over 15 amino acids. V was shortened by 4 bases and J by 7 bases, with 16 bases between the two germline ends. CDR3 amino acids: CASSGGTTGLGELFF. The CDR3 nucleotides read TGTGCCAGCAGTGGGGGGACAACTGGGCTCGGGGAGCTGTTTTTT.

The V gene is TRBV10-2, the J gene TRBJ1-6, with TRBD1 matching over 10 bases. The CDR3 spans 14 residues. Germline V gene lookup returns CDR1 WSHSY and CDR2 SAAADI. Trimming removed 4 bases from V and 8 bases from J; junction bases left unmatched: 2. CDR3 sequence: CASSAGTGDSPLHF. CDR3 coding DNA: TGCGCCAGCAGTGCCGGGACAGGGGATTCACCCCTCCACTTT.